The source of this T cell receptor (beta chain) is a study of shared clonotypes between healthy human individuals. Study-level background: CD4 naive cells filled three plates per donor, CD4 memory three, CD8 naive two and CD8 memory one. Study results and caveats: When naive CD4 clonotypes were compared across several donors, approximately 5% were shared. Donor clonotype sharing was expected to depend on sequencing depth.

In regard to this clone: Its antigen remains unknown.

Clones were read by immunoSEQ multiplex PCR, and TCRdb kept only the in-frame ones, dropping some. The sample lists around 2.5 million clones, approximately 94% occurring once. The source is a man between 18 and 29 years old in good health. Some clones in this sample may be carry-over from other donors' samples. Source material: naive CD4+ T cells from PBMCs. As to subset: CD45RA+ positively selected.

The CDR3: CASSGILDSYNEQFF. In DNA, the CDR3 is TGTGCCAGCAGTGGAATACTAGATTCCTACAATGAGCAGTTCTTC. The chain carries TRBV6-1 and TRBJ2-1; weak D call: TRBD2 (5 bases). The V gene's germline CDR1 is MNHNS and CDR2 SASEGT. V was trimmed by 4 bases and J by 1 base, leaving 11 bases between them. The CDR3 has 15 residues.